This is a list of T cell receptor beta chains from one sample in a study of T cell repertoires in cytomegalovirus infection. TCRdb recomputed calls from the reads with MiXCR, one row per CDR3 protein. The table has a few hundred thousand distinct CDR3 sequences, over 35% seen once; the top ten hold about 46%. Their antigens remain unidentified. The specimen was cultured PBMCs, collected from culture after CMV antigen stimulation. The source is a human donor in good health (CMV status not recorded). Some clones in this sample may be carry-over from other donors' samples. CDR3s include the opening cysteine and the closing phenylalanine or tryptophan. The D gene is left open where the match is weak. Where a row states a size, it is once, few, many or the class of an expanded clone; other rows omit it.

J gene,clone size,V gene,D gene,CDR3 length,CDR3 DNA,CDR3 protein
TRBJ1-1,few,TRBV7-9,TRBD1,16,TGTGCCAGCATGTGGACAGGGCAGGCCGGGGGCACTGAAGCTTTCTTT,CASMWTGQAGGTEAFF
TRBJ1-2,many,TRBV7-2,.,13,TGTGCCAGCAGCTCAGGGGAGTACTATGGCTACACCTTC,CASSSGEYYGYTF
TRBJ2-3,few,TRBV2,.,14,TGTGCCAGCAGGGACCTTTACAGCACAGATACGCAGTATTTT,CASRDLYSTDTQYF
TRBJ2-5,few,TRBV27,TRBD2,17,TGTGCCAGCAGTCTCCGGACTAGCGGGATACGGCGGGAGACCCAGTACTTC,CASSLRTSGIRRETQYF
TRBJ2-7,.,TRBV23-1,.,19,TGCGCCAGCAGTCAATCCTACCCAAACACCCGGGACCCCTCCTACGAGCAGTACTTC,CASSQSYPNTRDPSYEQYF
TRBJ2-5,few,TRBV4-2,TRBD2,19,TGTGCCAGCAGCCACCATTCGGGTCCTAGCGGGGGGGGTCAAGAGACCCAGTACTTC,CASSHHSGPSGGGQETQYF
TRBJ2-1,.,TRBV6-2/TRBV6-3,.,13,TGTGCCAGCAGCACAGGGTCGGACAATGAGCAGTTCTTC,CASSTGSDNEQFF
TRBJ1-6,.,TRBV19,.,14,TGTGCCACCAAGGAGGACTCCTATAATTCACCCCTCCACTTT,CATKEDSYNSPLHF
TRBJ1-1,.,TRBV5-4,TRBD1,13,TGTGCCAGCAGCTTGCGACAGGGGGCGCGGGCTTTCTTT,CASSLRQGARAFF
TRBJ1-1,.,TRBV12-3/TRBV12-4,.,15,TGTGCCAGCAGTACAAGGGCCCGGGGCCCCACTGAAGCTTTCTTT,CASSTRARGPTEAFF
TRBJ2-1,few,TRBV6-2/TRBV6-3,TRBD2,16,TGTGCCAGCAGTTATATAGCGGGAGGGCCTTACAATGAGCAGTTCTTC,CASSYIAGGPYNEQFF
TRBJ1-5,.,TRBV6-1,.,14,TGTGCCAGCAGAAACAGGGTTGCAGGGCAGCCCCAGCATTTT,CASRNRVAGQPQHF
TRBJ2-7,.,TRBV7-2,.,14,TGTGCCAGCAGCTCAAACAGGGGGGGCTACGAGCAGTACTTC,CASSSNRGGYEQYF
TRBJ1-3,.,TRBV6-1,.,14,TGTGCCAGCAGTGCCCAGAACTCTGGAAACACCATATATTTT,CASSAQNSGNTIYF
TRBJ2-1,.,TRBV20-1,.,14,TGCAGTGCTACTGGAGCGACACACTACAATGAGCAGTTCTTC,CSATGATHYNEQFF
TRBJ2-5,.,TRBV7-2,.,13,TGTGCCAGCAGCCCCGAGCTAGAGGAGACCCAGTACTTC,CASSPELEETQYF
TRBJ2-5,.,TRBV12-3/TRBV12-4,TRBD2,17,TGTGCCAGCAGTTTACTGTCTAGCGGGGGGGCCGCGGAGACCCAGTACTTC,CASSLLSSGGAAETQYF
TRBJ2-1,once,TRBV6-1,TRBD1,12,TGTGCCAGCAATACGATGGGGACAGCCCTGTTCTTC,CASNTMGTALFF
TRBJ2-3,.,TRBV7-2,TRBD2,14,TGTGCCAGCAGCTTACGGCGGGAGGCAGATACGCAGTATTTT,CASSLRREADTQYF
TRBJ2-5,.,TRBV11-2,.,12,TGTGCCAGCAGCCGACCCACGCAGACCCAGTACTTC,CASSRPTQTQYF
TRBJ2-3,few,TRBV7-6,.,16,TGTGCCAGCAGCCGGACACGTCTGAAGATTAAGGATACGCAGTATTTT,CASSRTRLKIKDTQYF
TRBJ2-6,.,TRBV28,.,14,TGTGCCAGCAGGACCGTAACTGGGGCCAACGTCCTGACTTTC,CASRTVTGANVLTF
TRBJ2-3,few,TRBV7-6,.,15,TGTGCCAGCAGTCACCGGCAGGGATACACAGATACGCAGTATTTT,CASSHRQGYTDTQYF
TRBJ1-1,.,TRBV3-1,.,13,TGTGCCAGCAGCCAAGAGCCAGGGTCACGAGCTTTCTTT,CASSQEPGSRAFF
TRBJ2-2,.,TRBV6-1,.,15,TGTGCCAGCAGAGAAAGCGGTTCAGGCACCGGGGAGCTGTTTTTT,CASRESGSGTGELFF
TRBJ2-7,.,TRBV19,.,15,TGTGCCAGTACCCTCGGAGCGGGCGAGTCCTACGAGCAGAACTTC,CASTLGAGESYEQNF
TRBJ2-1,.,TRBV30,.,12,TGTGCCTGGAGCCCGGGACTTTCGGCGCAGTTCTTC,CAWSPGLSAQFF
TRBJ2-5,.,TRBV6-5,TRBD2,16,TGTGCCAGCAGTTACTCGAGCGGGGAAGGGGAAGAGACCCAGTACTTC,CASSYSSGEGEETQYF
TRBJ2-7,.,TRBV14,.,14,TGTGCCAGCAGCATACTAGGGGATAACTACGAGCAGTACTTC,CASSILGDNYEQYF
TRBJ1-6,.,TRBV7-6,TRBD1,17,TGTGCCAGCAGCCTTAGAGGGACAGAGAGGGAAGATTCACCCCTCCACTTT,CASSLRGTEREDSPLHF
TRBJ2-7,.,TRBV11-2,TRBD2,15,TGTGCCAGCAGCTTTCTTCTAGCGGGGCTTATTGGGCAGTACTTC,CASSFLLAGLIGQYF
TRBJ2-1,.,TRBV4-3,.,16,TGCGCCAGCAGCCAAGGGGTGATCTACTCCTACAATGAGCAGTTCTTC,CASSQGVIYSYNEQFF
TRBJ1-1,.,TRBV10-3,.,15,TGTGCCATCAGTAAGGAATGGGGGACGAACACTGAAGCTTTCTTT,CAISKEWGTNTEAFF
TRBJ2-5,few,TRBV7-6,.,13,TGTGCCAGCAGCAAACACGCTCAAGAGACCCAGTACTTC,CASSKHAQETQYF
TRBJ2-3,few,TRBV12-3/TRBV12-4,.,11,TGTGCCAGCAGCCAAACCTCGGGACTCATTTTT,CASSQTSGLIF
TRBJ1-3,.,TRBV7-2,.,16,TGTGCCAGCAGCTTCGATCTCGGGGGGCTCGGAAACACCATATATTTT,CASSFDLGGLGNTIYF
TRBJ2-5,few,TRBV7-2,.,13,TGTGCCAGCAGCTCGACAGGATGGGAGACCCAGTACTTC,CASSSTGWETQYF
TRBJ2-3,few,TRBV7-2,TRBD2,18,TGTGCCAGCAGCTTTGTCAGACTAGCGGGGGGACTCACAGATACGCAGTATTTT,CASSFVRLAGGLTDTQYF
TRBJ2-3,.,TRBV7-9,.,12,TGTGCCAGCAGCTGGGGGTCAGATACGCAGTATTTT,CASSWGSDTQYF
TRBJ2-5,few,TRBV7-2,.,15,TGTGCCAGCAGCTTAGCATTAGGGGGAGGAGAGACCCAGTACTTC,CASSLALGGGETQYF
TRBJ2-7,few,TRBV7-2,.,12,TGTGCCAGCAGCCGGTACTCCTACGAGCAGTACTTC,CASSRYSYEQYF